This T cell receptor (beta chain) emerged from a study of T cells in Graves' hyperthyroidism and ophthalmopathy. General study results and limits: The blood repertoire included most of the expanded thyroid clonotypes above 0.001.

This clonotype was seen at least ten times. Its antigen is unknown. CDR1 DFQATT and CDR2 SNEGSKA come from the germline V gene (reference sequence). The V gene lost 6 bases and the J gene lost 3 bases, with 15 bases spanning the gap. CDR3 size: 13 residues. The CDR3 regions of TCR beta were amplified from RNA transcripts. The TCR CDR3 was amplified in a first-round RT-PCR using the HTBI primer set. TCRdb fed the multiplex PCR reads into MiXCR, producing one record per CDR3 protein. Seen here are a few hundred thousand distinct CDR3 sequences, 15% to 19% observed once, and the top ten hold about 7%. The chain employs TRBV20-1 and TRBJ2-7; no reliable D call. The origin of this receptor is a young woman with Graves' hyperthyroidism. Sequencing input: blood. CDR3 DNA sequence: TGCAGTGCCGTCGCTGGGTCAGGCTACGAGCAGTACTTC. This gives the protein CSAVAGSGYEQYF.